Each of the 14 T cell receptor beta chains below was sequenced from the same sample in a study of cytomegalovirus exposure and HLA in healthy donors. A multiplex PCR was run with 60 Vbeta primers and 13 Jbeta primers. Produced via immunoSEQ multiplex PCR; TCRdb's table is partial and in-frame only. There are 120,000 or so clones in the sample; roughly four fifths occur only once, and roughly 6.3% lies in the top ten. Sequencing input: PBMCs. These receptors all come from a woman aged 40 to 50 in good health and CMV-seronegative.

This clone showed up just once. The J gene is TRBJ2-7, the V gene TRBV4-2, with D possibly TRBD1 on 5 matching bases. The CDR3 is 14 residues long. Trimming removed 0 bases from V and 6 bases from J, with 12 bases in between. CDR1 LGHNA and CDR2 YNFKEQ come from the germline V gene. CDR3: CASSQDFTRAEQYF. Here the CDR3 DNA reads TGTGCCAGCAGCCAAGATTTTACCAGGGCCGAGCAGTACTTC.

The rearrangement links TRBV4-3 to TRBJ2-4, with a weak D call TRBD2 (6 bases). In germline, CDR1 is LGHNA, CDR2 YSLEER. This CDR3 is built from 18 residues. The germline V and J ends were trimmed by 3 bases and 8 bases, with 26 bases remaining between them. CDR3: CASSQGPGLGRGGDIQYF. The CDR3 coding sequence is TGCGCCAGCAGCCAGGGACCGGGACTGGGACGCGGCGGGGACATTCAGTACTTC.

The chain is built from TRBV27 and TRBJ1-5, with a weak D call TRBD1 (6 bases). The CDR3 sequence is 14 residues long. Germline-derived CDR1 and CDR2 are MNHEY and SMNVEV (reference sequence). Trimming stripped 5 bases from V and 9 bases from J, with 17 bases between. CDR3 in amino acids: CASSPGQSLRPQHF. CDR3 DNA: TGTGCCAGCAGTCCCGGACAGAGCTTACGGCCCCAGCATTTT.

The chain combines TRBV2 with TRBJ2-5, with 9 bases identical to TRBD2. CDR1 is SNHLY, CDR2 FYNNEI, per germline. V gave up 3 bases and J gave up 5 bases; unmatched junction bases: 4. The CDR3 loop spans 14 amino acids. The CDR3 here is CASSEGLAAETQYF. In DNA, the CDR3 is TGTGCCAGCAGTGAGGGACTAGCAGCGGAGACCCAGTACTTC.

The chain uses TRBV7-2 and TRBJ1-1; D gene ambiguous. The V and J ends lost 3 bases and 6 bases respectively, with 11 bases between them. CDR1 and CDR2 from the germline V gene are SGHTA and FQGNSA. The CDR3 runs 13 residues. The CDR3 here is CASSFQGSAEAFF. For the CDR3, the DNA is TGTGCCAGCAGCTTTCAAGGTAGCGCTGAAGCTTTCTTT.

The chain combines TRBV4-1 with TRBJ2-7; D is perhaps TRBD2 (6 bases). CDR3 length equals 14 residues. V lost 2 bases and J 3 bases, leaving 11 bases between the germline ends. Looked up from germline, CDR1 is MGHRA and CDR2 is YSYEKL. CDR3 bases: TGCGCCAGCAGCCAAATGACTAGTATCTACGAGCAGTACTTC. This gives the protein CASSQMTSIYEQYF.

This clone was counted only a few times. The chain links TRBV15 to TRBJ2-1, with TRBD1 matching 11 bases. The ends lost 7 bases at V and 4 bases at J; junction bases unmatched: 6. The CDR3 is made up of 15 amino acids. The germline gives CDR1 LNHNV, CDR2 YYDKDF (reference sequence). The chain's CDR3 is CATTPDRGPYNEQFF. The CDR3 DNA reads as TGTGCCACCACCCCGGACAGGGGGCCTTACAATGAGCAGTTCTTC. Combining the CDR3 with reference TRBV15 and TRBJ2-1 gives the whole variable domain DAMVIQNPRYQVTQFGKPVTLSCSQTLNHNVMYWYQQKSSQAPKLLFHYYDKDFNNEADTPDNFQSRRPNTSFCFLDIRSPGLGDTAMYLCATTPDRGPYNEQFFGPGTRLTVL.

The chain has TRBV5-1 and TRBJ2-5, with 8 bases fitting TRBD1. Losses at the gene ends were 0 bases for V and 5 bases for J; bases not matched to a gene: 0. The CDR3 length is 13 residues. Germline V gives CDR1 SGHRS, CDR2 YFSETQ. The CDR3 nucleotides read TGCGCCAGCAGCTTGGGACAGGGGGAGACCCAGTACTTC. This encodes CASSLGQGETQYF.

The chain carries TRBV19 and TRBJ2-1; the D gene is possibly TRBD1 (5 bases). Looked up from germline, CDR1 is LNHDA and CDR2 is SQIVND (reference sequence). The germline V and J ends were trimmed by 5 bases and 10 bases, with 9 bases remaining between them. This CDR3 is 11 amino acids long. The CDR3 sequence is CASSWGVEQFF. The CDR3 nucleotides are TGTGCCAGTAGTTGGGGCGTAGAGCAGTTCTTC.

This clone was picked up many times. V gene TRBV25-1 combines with J gene TRBJ1-3; TRBD1 matches at 10 bases. With 2 bases clipped from V and 4 bases from J, the junction kept 2 bases outside the gene matches. The CDR3 is 15 amino acids. Germline V gene sequence: CDR1 MGHDK, CDR2 SYGVNS. This CDR3 reads CASSEPGQGGNTIYF. The CDR3 DNA reads as TGTGCCAGCAGTGAACCGGGACAGGGGGGAAACACCATATATTTT.

This clone occurred once. The chain couples TRBV6-6 to TRBJ1-5; D unresolved. Germline lookup yields CDR1 MNHNY and CDR2 SVGAGI (reference sequence). The CDR3 length is 16 residues. The V end lost 0 bases, the J end lost 0 bases, and 9 bases lay between the germline ends. The CDR3 loop reads CASSYSNGFSNQPQHF. Here the CDR3 DNA reads TGTGCCAGCAGTTACTCAAACGGGTTTAGCAATCAGCCCCAGCATTTT.

J is TRBJ2-1 and V is TRBV19; maybe TRBD1 (6 bases). Trimming stripped 11 bases from V and 2 bases from J, with 13 bases between. Germline CDR1 is LNHDA and CDR2 is SQIVND (reference sequence). The CDR3 covers 13 residues. In DNA, the CDR3 is TGTGCCGCGTCGCAGGGGCCCTACAATGAGCAGTTCTTC. It encodes CAASQGPYNEQFF. Complete variable domain (other parts from reference TRBV19 and TRBJ2-1): DGGITQSPKYLFRKEGQNVTLSCEQNLNHDAMYWYRQDPGQGLRLIYYSQIVNDFQKGDIAEGYSVSREKKESFPLTVTSAQKNPTAFYLCAASQGPYNEQFFGPGTRLTVL.

The chain carries TRBV7-9 and TRBJ2-1; perhaps TRBD1 as D (5 bases). Trimming cost V 7 bases and J 5 bases, with 15 bases left between them. This CDR3 is 14 amino acids long. Germline V CDR1 and CDR2: SEHNR, FQNEAQ (reference sequence). CDR3 sequence reads: CASTAWGVNNEQFF. Written as DNA, the CDR3 is TGTGCCAGCACCGCCTGGGGCGTCAACAATGAGCAGTTCTTC.

The rearrangement uses TRBV18 and TRBJ2-5; possible D gene TRBD2, 5 bases. The length of the CDR3 is 16 residues. Trimming took off 3 bases at V and 10 bases at J, with 24 bases between the two ends. The germline CDR1 and CDR2 sequences are KGHSH and LQKENI. This CDR3 is CASSPLSSRRAGGQYF. The CDR3 DNA reads as TGTGCCAGCTCACCCCTTTCGTCCCGACGGGCGGGCGGCCAGTACTTC.